This paragraph covers one T cell receptor beta chain sequence. Antigen specificity is unknown. Libraries were prepared by immunoSEQ multiplex PCR; TCRdb keeps only in-frame clonotypes and omits some of them. The data contain about 43,000 clones, approximately 86% of them singletons. The data were taken from a study of OX40 agonist ivuxolimab in advanced cancers. The overall study: Prior anti-PD-1, anti-PD-L1 or anti-CTLA-4 therapy did not bar entry, and roughly 40% had some.

The CDR3 contains 18 residues. V gave up 3 bases and J gave up 2 bases; unmatched junction bases: 14. CDR1 is KGHSH, CDR2 LQKENI, per germline. Study conclusions and caveats: CD4+ and CD8+ T cells in blood underwent clonal expansion by week 6 at 0.1 to 3.0 mg/kg.

The sequence was collected from an adult with an advanced solid tumor such as melanoma, head and neck, liver or kidney cancer. The source material was CD4+ or CD8+ T cells sorted from blood, sampled in a trial of the OX40 agonist ivuxolimab. The genes are TRBV18 and TRBJ2-3; TRBD2 aligns across 7 bases. In DNA form, the CDR3 reads TGTGCCAGCTCACCGGGGGTAATGAGCGGGGACCACACAGATACGCAGTATTTT. Its translation: CASSPGVMSGDHTDTQYF.